This entry concerns a single TCR beta chain. Its antigen is not known. Treatment reported: AdE1-LMPpoly-expanded autologous EBV-specific T-cell therapy followed by anti-PD-1 nivolumab. CDR1 and CDR2 from the germline V gene are SGHRS and YFSETQ. The CDR3 runs to 17 residues. The ends were cut back, 4 bases at V and 1 base at J, with 20 bases in the middle. This entry comes from a study of EBV T-cell therapy then PD-1 blockade in nasopharyngeal carcinoma. Using immunoSEQ multiplex PCR, the repertoire was profiled, and TCRdb retains in-frame clones only, with some absent. Of 25,000 or so clones in the sample, over 70% were seen once.

This receptor was identified in a man aged 40-49 years with nasopharyngeal carcinoma. Sequences were derived from CD8+ T cells from blood, sampled at approximately day 60 from a patient whose treatment included autologous EBV-specific T cells and nivolumab. This chain links TRBV5-1 with TRBJ1-1; D unclear. CDR3 DNA sequence: TGCGCCAGCAGCCCGAGACTGGGAAGTTATTCGAACACTGAAGCTTTCTTT. Translation gives CASSPRLGSYSNTEAFF. Full variable domain (rest looked up from reference TRBV5-1 and TRBJ1-1): KAGVTQTPRYLIKTRGQQVTLSCSPISGHRSVSWYQQTPGQGLQFLFEYFSETQRNKGNFPGRFSGRQFSNSRSEMNVSTLELGDSALYLCASSPRLGSYSNTEAFFGQGTRLTVV.